This TCR beta chain was retrieved from a study of T cell responses to AZD1222 COVID-19 vaccine. Of note for this clone: Its antigen is still unknown.

This CDR3 region has 17 residues. Germline V CDR1 and CDR2: MDHEN, SYDVKM. The J segment lost 9 bases and the V segment lost 2 bases, leaving 15 bases of the junction unmatched. The study's findings and limits: Unmutated regions of variants are reportedly targeted by nearly half of spike-specific TCRs. Mostly white British, mostly female donors; authors suggested clonal diversity may be underestimated.

This table comes from immunoSEQ multiplex PCR, and its TCRdb copy is limited to in-frame clones, with some not included. The sample includes 150,000 to 190,000 clones, about nine tenths of them seen just once. This clonotype was sampled from an adult in good health. This chain connects TRBV28 to TRBJ2-5; 10 bases line up with TRBD2. Material: peripheral blood, obtained on day 0 of AZD1222 vaccination. DNA for the CDR3: TGTGCCAGCAGTTTACCCCCCGGACTAGCGGACCCAGGGGCCCAGTACTTC. Translating it yields CASSLPPGLADPGAQYF.